The rows below give T cell receptor beta chains drawn from one sample of a study of molecular identifiers for immune sequencing clone quantification. Via MiXCR, TCRdb re-called the PCR reads, giving one row per CDR3 protein. The sample records 30,000 to 45,000 distinct CDR3 sequences, under 20% being singletons. Sequenced sample: naive CD8+ T cells from blood, with Jurkat cell RNA spiked in. These TCRs come from a human donor in good health. Some libraries in this study had Jurkat cell RNA spiked in. Both conserved end residues are part of each CDR3. Fields, in order: D gene, J gene, clone size, V gene, CDR3 DNA, CDR3 protein. D genes are given only for firm matches. Clone size, where shown, is once, few, many, or a class for clones that have expanded.

d_call: .; j_call: TRBJ1-5; clone_size: .; v_call: TRBV5-1; cdr3_nt: TGCGCCAGCAGCTCCTCCCCGGGTCAGCCCCAGCATTTT; cdr3_aa: CASSSSPGQPQHF
d_call: .; j_call: TRBJ2-7; clone_size: many; v_call: TRBV7-3; cdr3_nt: TGTGCCAGCAGCGACGGACCATACGGGGAGCAGTACTTC; cdr3_aa: CASSDGPYGEQYF
d_call: TRBD1; j_call: TRBJ2-7; clone_size: few; v_call: TRBV28; cdr3_nt: TGTGCCAGCACTTCCCGGGACAGGGGGCCGGGGGAGCAGTACTTC; cdr3_aa: CASTSRDRGPGEQYF
d_call: .; j_call: TRBJ2-5; clone_size: .; v_call: TRBV4-1; cdr3_nt: TGCGCCAGCAACCAAGTGCGGAGTGGGGAGACCCAGTACTTC; cdr3_aa: CASNQVRSGETQYF
d_call: TRBD1; j_call: TRBJ2-7; clone_size: many; v_call: TRBV4-2; cdr3_nt: TGTGCCAGCAGCCAAGTCCAGGGGGCCGCCTACGAGCAGTACTTC; cdr3_aa: CASSQVQGAAYEQYF
d_call: .; j_call: TRBJ2-3; clone_size: few; v_call: TRBV20-1; cdr3_nt: TGCAGTGTTTCAACGGGAGAAATAAATACGCAGTATTTT; cdr3_aa: CSVSTGEINTQYF
d_call: TRBD2; j_call: TRBJ2-7; clone_size: many; v_call: TRBV20-1; cdr3_nt: TGCAGTGCTAGAAGTCCTAGCGGGAGCCTCCGATCCTACGAGCAGTACTTC; cdr3_aa: CSARSPSGSLRSYEQYF
d_call: TRBD2; j_call: TRBJ2-1; clone_size: many; v_call: TRBV28; cdr3_nt: TGTGCCAGCAGTCGCGGACTAGCGGGTAACAATGAGCAGTTCTTC; cdr3_aa: CASSRGLAGNNEQFF
d_call: .; j_call: TRBJ2-1; clone_size: many; v_call: TRBV7-9; cdr3_nt: TGTGCCAGCAGCCGGCCGGGTGATTGGGGTCAGCAGTTCTTC; cdr3_aa: CASSRPGDWGQQFF
d_call: TRBD1; j_call: TRBJ2-7; clone_size: .; v_call: TRBV5-6; cdr3_nt: TGTGCCAGCAACTTCGGCACAGGGGCGTCCTACGAGCAGTACTTC; cdr3_aa: CASNFGTGASYEQYF
d_call: TRBD1; j_call: TRBJ2-1; clone_size: .; v_call: TRBV29-1; cdr3_nt: TGCAGCGTAACCGGGACAGTGTCCTACAATGAGCAGTTCTTC; cdr3_aa: CSVTGTVSYNEQFF
d_call: TRBD1; j_call: TRBJ2-3; clone_size: many; v_call: TRBV19; cdr3_nt: TGTGCCAGTAGTATTCTAACAGGGGGCCGGGATACGCAGTATTTT; cdr3_aa: CASSILTGGRDTQYF
d_call: TRBD2; j_call: TRBJ2-7; clone_size: .; v_call: TRBV27; cdr3_nt: TGTGCCAGCAGTTTACTAGCGGCGGGCGAGCAGTACTTC; cdr3_aa: CASSLLAAGEQYF
d_call: .; j_call: TRBJ2-7; clone_size: .; v_call: TRBV28; cdr3_nt: TGTGCCAGCAGAACCAAGGAGTCTCCCTTTAGCTACGAGCAGTACTTC; cdr3_aa: CASRTKESPFSYEQYF
d_call: .; j_call: TRBJ2-5; clone_size: many; v_call: TRBV28; cdr3_nt: TGTGCCAGCATCAATCAGGGGAGAGAGACCCAGTACTTC; cdr3_aa: CASINQGRETQYF
d_call: .; j_call: TRBJ2-1; clone_size: many; v_call: TRBV10-3; cdr3_nt: TGTGCCATCAGTGACGTCTCCTACAATGAGCAGTTCTTC; cdr3_aa: CAISDVSYNEQFF
d_call: .; j_call: TRBJ2-7; clone_size: .; v_call: TRBV4-1; cdr3_nt: TGCGCCAGCAGCCAAGATCCAGGGGCGGGAAACGAGCAGTACTTC; cdr3_aa: CASSQDPGAGNEQYF
d_call: .; j_call: TRBJ2-5; clone_size: many; v_call: TRBV13; cdr3_nt: TGTGCCAGCAGCTCTGAGGGGCGAGATCAAGAGACCCAGTACTTC; cdr3_aa: CASSSEGRDQETQYF
d_call: .; j_call: TRBJ2-5; clone_size: many; v_call: TRBV2; cdr3_nt: TGTGCCACCCAGAGTTGGGGAGAGACCCAGTACTTC; cdr3_aa: CATQSWGETQYF
d_call: .; j_call: TRBJ2-6; clone_size: many; v_call: TRBV29-1; cdr3_nt: TGCAGCGCCGCAGCTGGGGCCAACGTCCTGACTTTC; cdr3_aa: CSAAAGANVLTF
d_call: .; j_call: TRBJ2-3; clone_size: .; v_call: TRBV4-3; cdr3_nt: TGCGCCAGCAGCCCAAAGGGACCACGCACAGATACGCAGTATTTT; cdr3_aa: CASSPKGPRTDTQYF
d_call: .; j_call: TRBJ2-1; clone_size: many; v_call: TRBV24-1; cdr3_nt: TGTGCCACCAGTGATTTCGGCCCGAGCTCCTACAATGAGCAGTTCTTC; cdr3_aa: CATSDFGPSSYNEQFF
d_call: TRBD2; j_call: TRBJ2-1; clone_size: many; v_call: TRBV7-2; cdr3_nt: TGTGCCAGCAGCTTAGGGACTAGCGGCCACAATGAGCAGTTCTTC; cdr3_aa: CASSLGTSGHNEQFF
d_call: TRBD1; j_call: TRBJ2-5; clone_size: many; v_call: TRBV13; cdr3_nt: TGTGCCAGCAGCACCCCGGGACAGTCCGCCGAGACCCAGTACTTC; cdr3_aa: CASSTPGQSAETQYF
d_call: .; j_call: TRBJ1-1; clone_size: many; v_call: TRBV20-1; cdr3_nt: TGCAGTGCTAGAGACCACAACACTGAAGCTTTCTTT; cdr3_aa: CSARDHNTEAFF
d_call: .; j_call: TRBJ2-5; clone_size: .; v_call: TRBV28; cdr3_nt: TGTGCCAGCAGTCCCCTGTGGCCACGGGAGACCCAGTACTTC; cdr3_aa: CASSPLWPRETQYF
d_call: .; j_call: TRBJ2-5; clone_size: few; v_call: TRBV10-3; cdr3_nt: TGTGCCATCAGTGAGTCCGGGACTGGCAGAGGAGAGACCCAGTACTTC; cdr3_aa: CAISESGTGRGETQYF
d_call: .; j_call: TRBJ2-4; clone_size: .; v_call: TRBV19; cdr3_nt: TGTGCCGGTATGGTTGCGGCACTGGCCAAAAACATTCAGTACTTC; cdr3_aa: CAGMVAALAKNIQYF
d_call: TRBD1; j_call: TRBJ2-2; clone_size: .; v_call: TRBV7-6; cdr3_nt: TGTGCCAGCAGCCCGGGGACAGGGTGGATCGGGGAGCTGTTTTTT; cdr3_aa: CASSPGTGWIGELFF
d_call: .; j_call: TRBJ1-1; clone_size: many; v_call: TRBV29-1; cdr3_nt: TGCAGCGTTGAGGTAGATTGGAACACTGAAGCTTTCTTT; cdr3_aa: CSVEVDWNTEAFF
d_call: TRBD1; j_call: TRBJ2-7; clone_size: .; v_call: TRBV5-5; cdr3_nt: TGTGCCAGCAGCCCACCGACAGGGAACTACGAGCAATACTTC; cdr3_aa: CASSPPTGNYEQYF
d_call: TRBD1; j_call: TRBJ2-7; clone_size: many; v_call: TRBV7-6; cdr3_nt: TGTGCCAGCAGCTACGGGGACAGCTCGGTTCCCTACGAGCAGTACTTC; cdr3_aa: CASSYGDSSVPYEQYF
d_call: .; j_call: TRBJ2-7; clone_size: many; v_call: TRBV3-1; cdr3_nt: TGTGCCAGCAGCCAAGAGCAGGCCTCCTACGAGCAGTACTTC; cdr3_aa: CASSQEQASYEQYF
d_call: .; j_call: TRBJ2-4; clone_size: many; v_call: TRBV7-9; cdr3_nt: TGTGCCAGCAGCCTTACCCCAGGTCTGACCAAAAACATTCAGTACTTC; cdr3_aa: CASSLTPGLTKNIQYF
d_call: TRBD2; j_call: TRBJ2-7; clone_size: many; v_call: TRBV28; cdr3_nt: TGTGCCAGCAGTCCAGGACTAGCGGGCTCCTACGAGCAGTACTTC; cdr3_aa: CASSPGLAGSYEQYF
d_call: .; j_call: TRBJ2-1; clone_size: many; v_call: TRBV12-3/TRBV12-4; cdr3_nt: TGTGCCAGCAGCCGCATTGGAGGTAGCGCGGCCTACAATGAGCAGTTCTTC; cdr3_aa: CASSRIGGSAAYNEQFF
d_call: .; j_call: TRBJ1-6; clone_size: many; v_call: TRBV6-4; cdr3_nt: TGTGCCAGCAAGGGCCCGGGGCATTCACCCCTCCACTTT; cdr3_aa: CASKGPGHSPLHF
d_call: TRBD1; j_call: TRBJ2-4; clone_size: .; v_call: TRBV10-3; cdr3_nt: TGTGCCATCAGTGAGGAGGACAGGGTGGCCATTCAGTACTTC; cdr3_aa: CAISEEDRVAIQYF
d_call: .; j_call: TRBJ1-2; clone_size: .; v_call: TRBV7-9; cdr3_nt: TGTGCCAGCAGCCGCGGGACAAATTATGGCTACACCTTC; cdr3_aa: CASSRGTNYGYTF
d_call: TRBD1; j_call: TRBJ2-7; clone_size: many; v_call: TRBV4-1; cdr3_nt: TGCGCCAGCAGCCAGGACCCAATGGGACAGGGGGGGGTCTACGAGCAGTACTTC; cdr3_aa: CASSQDPMGQGGVYEQYF